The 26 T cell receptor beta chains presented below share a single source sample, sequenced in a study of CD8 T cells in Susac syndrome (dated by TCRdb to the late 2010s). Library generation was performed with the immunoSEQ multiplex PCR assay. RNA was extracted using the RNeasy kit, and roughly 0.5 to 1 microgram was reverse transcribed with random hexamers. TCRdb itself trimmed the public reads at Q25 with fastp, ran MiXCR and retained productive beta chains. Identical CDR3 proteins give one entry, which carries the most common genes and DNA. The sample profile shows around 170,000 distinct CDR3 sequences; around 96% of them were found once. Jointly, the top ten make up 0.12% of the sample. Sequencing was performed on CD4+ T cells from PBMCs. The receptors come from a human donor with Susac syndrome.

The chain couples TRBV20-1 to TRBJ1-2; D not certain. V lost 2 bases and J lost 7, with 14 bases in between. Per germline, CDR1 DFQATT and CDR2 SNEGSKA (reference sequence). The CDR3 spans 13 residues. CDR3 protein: CSARIPGPGGYTF. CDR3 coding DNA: TGCAGTGCTAGAATCCCAGGACCTGGTGGCTACACCTTC.

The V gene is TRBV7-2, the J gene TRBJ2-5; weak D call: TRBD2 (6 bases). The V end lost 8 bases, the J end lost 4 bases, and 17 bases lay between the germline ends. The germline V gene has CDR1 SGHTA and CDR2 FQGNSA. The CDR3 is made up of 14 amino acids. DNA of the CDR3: TGTGCCAGCGGTTTGAGTCGGGGGATAGAGACCCAGTACTTC. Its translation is CASGLSRGIETQYF.

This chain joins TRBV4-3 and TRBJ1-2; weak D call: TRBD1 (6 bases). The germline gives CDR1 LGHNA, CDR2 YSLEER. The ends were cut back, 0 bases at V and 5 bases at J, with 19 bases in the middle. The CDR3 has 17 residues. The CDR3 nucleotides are TGCGCCAGCAGCCAAGATGCCTCCGGACAGCAGGCGTATGGCTACACCTTC. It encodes CASSQDASGQQAYGYTF.

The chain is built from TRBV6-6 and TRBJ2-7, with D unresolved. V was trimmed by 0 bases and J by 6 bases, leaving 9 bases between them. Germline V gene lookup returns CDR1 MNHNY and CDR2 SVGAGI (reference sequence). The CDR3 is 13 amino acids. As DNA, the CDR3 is TGTGCCAGCAGTTACTCGGACCGTCCCGAGCAGTACTTC. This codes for CASSYSDRPEQYF.

The CDR3 bases are TGTGCCAGCAGTTTGTCGGACAGGGGGCTGGAGACCCAGTACTTC. It yields the protein CASSLSDRGLETQYF. The gene calls are TRBV28 and TRBJ2-5; TRBD1 matches at 11 bases. CDR3 length equals 15 residues. The ends lost 3 bases at V and 5 bases at J; junction bases unmatched: 5. The germline gives CDR1 MDHEN, CDR2 SYDVKM.

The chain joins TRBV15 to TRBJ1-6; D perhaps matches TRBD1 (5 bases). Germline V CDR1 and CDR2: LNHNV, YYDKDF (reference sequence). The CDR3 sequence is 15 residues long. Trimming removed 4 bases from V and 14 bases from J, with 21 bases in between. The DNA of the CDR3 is TGTGCCACCAGCACCAGCAGGGCCTCCCTGGGGGCCCTCCACTTT. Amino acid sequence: CATSTSRASLGALHF.

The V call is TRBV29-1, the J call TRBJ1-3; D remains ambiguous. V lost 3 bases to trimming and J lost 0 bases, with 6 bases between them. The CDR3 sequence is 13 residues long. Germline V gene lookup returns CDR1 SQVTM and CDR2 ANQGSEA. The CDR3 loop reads CSVEPYSGNTIYF. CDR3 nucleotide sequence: TGCAGCGTTGAGCCCTACTCTGGAAACACCATATATTTT.

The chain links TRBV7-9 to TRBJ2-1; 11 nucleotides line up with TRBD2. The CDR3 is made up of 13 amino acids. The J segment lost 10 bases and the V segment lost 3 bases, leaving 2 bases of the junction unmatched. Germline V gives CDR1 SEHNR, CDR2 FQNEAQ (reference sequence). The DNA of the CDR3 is TGTGCCAGCAGCTTCCTAGCGGGGGGAGAGCAGTTCTTC. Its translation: CASSFLAGGEQFF.

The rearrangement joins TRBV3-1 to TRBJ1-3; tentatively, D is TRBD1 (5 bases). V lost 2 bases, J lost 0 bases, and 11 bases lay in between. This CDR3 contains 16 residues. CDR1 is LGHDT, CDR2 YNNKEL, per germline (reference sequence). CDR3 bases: TGTGCCAGCAGCCAAAGTGGGGGTCACTCTGGAAACACCATATATTTT. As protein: CASSQSGGHSGNTIYF.

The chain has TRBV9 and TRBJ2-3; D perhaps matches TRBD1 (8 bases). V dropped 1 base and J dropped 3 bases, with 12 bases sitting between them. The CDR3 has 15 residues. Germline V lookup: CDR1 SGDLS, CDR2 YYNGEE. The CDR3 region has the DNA TGTGCCAGCAGCGTAAACAGGGGGGGGACAGATACGCAGTATTTT. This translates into CASSVNRGGTDTQYF. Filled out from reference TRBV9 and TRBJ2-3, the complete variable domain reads DSGVTQTPKHLITATGQRVTLRCSPRSGDLSVYWYQQSLDQGLQFLIQYYNGEERAKGNILERFSAQQFPDLHSELNLSSLELGDSALYFCASSVNRGGTDTQYFGPGTRLTVL.

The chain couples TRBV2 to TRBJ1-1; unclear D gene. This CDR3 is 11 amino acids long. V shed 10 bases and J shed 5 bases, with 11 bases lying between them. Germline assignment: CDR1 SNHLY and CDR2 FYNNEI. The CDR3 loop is CAMGSGTEAFF. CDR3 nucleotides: TGTGCCATGGGCAGTGGGACTGAAGCTTTCTTT.

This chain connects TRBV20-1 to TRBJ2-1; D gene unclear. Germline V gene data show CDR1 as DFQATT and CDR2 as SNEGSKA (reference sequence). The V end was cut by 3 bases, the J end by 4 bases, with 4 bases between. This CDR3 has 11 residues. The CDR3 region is CSASRYNEQFF. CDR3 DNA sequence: TGCAGTGCTAGCCGATACAATGAGCAGTTCTTC.

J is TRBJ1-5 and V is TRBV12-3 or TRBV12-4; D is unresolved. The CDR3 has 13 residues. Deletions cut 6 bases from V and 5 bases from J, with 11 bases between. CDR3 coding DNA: TGTGCCAGCAGGAAAGAAGCGTATCAGCCCCAGCATTTT. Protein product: CASRKEAYQPQHF.

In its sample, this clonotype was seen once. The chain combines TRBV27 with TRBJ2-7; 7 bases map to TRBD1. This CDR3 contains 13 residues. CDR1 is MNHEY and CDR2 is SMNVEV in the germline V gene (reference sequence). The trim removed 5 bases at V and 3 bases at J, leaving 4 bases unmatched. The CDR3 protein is CASSPGQHYEQYF. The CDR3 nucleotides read TGTGCCAGCAGTCCGGGACAGCACTACGAGCAGTACTTC.

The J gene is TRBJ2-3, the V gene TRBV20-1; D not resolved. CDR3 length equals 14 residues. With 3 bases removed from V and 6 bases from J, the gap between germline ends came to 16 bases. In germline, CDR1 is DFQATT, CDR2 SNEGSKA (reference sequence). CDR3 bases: TGCAGTGCTAGCGGGCCCAACATCCTCGATACGCAGTATTTT. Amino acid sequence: CSASGPNILDTQYF.

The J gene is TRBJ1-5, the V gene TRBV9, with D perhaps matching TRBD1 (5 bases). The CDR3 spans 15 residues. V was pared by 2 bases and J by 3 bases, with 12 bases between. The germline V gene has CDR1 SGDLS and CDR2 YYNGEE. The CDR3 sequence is CASSVGTADNQPQHF. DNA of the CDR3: TGTGCCAGCAGCGTCGGGACCGCAGACAATCAGCCCCAGCATTTT.

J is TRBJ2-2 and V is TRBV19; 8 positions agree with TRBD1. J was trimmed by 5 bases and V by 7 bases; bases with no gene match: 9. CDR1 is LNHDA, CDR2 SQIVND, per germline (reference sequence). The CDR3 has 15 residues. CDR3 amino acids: CASISGQAFTGELFF. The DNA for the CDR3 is TGTGCCAGTATCTCGGGACAGGCCTTTACCGGGGAGCTGTTTTTT. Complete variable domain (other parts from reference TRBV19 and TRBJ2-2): DGGITQSPKYLFRKEGQNVTLSCEQNLNHDAMYWYRQDPGQGLRLIYYSQIVNDFQKGDIAEGYSVSREKKESFPLTVTSAQKNPTAFYLCASISGQAFTGELFFGEGSRLTVL.

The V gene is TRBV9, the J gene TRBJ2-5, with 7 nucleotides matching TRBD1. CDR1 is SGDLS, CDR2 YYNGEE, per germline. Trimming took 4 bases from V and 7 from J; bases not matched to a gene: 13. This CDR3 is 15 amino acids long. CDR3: CASSPQSHRGMTQYF. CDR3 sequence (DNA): TGTGCCAGCAGCCCACAGTCCCACAGGGGAATGACCCAGTACTTC.

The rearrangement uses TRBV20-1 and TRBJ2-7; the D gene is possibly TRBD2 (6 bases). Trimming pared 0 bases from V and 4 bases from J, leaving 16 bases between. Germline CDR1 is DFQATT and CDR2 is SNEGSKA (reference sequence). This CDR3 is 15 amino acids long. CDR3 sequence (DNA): TGCAGTGCTAGAGATCTTGGGGGAGGAGGATACGAGCAGTACTTC. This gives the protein CSARDLGGGGYEQYF.

CDR3 DNA: TGTGCCAGCAGACCCGGGACAGGGCGCCACGAGCAGTACTTC. Translating gives CASRPGTGRHEQYF. The chain employs TRBV7-9 and TRBJ2-7; 9 nucleotides agree with TRBD1. Germline values: CDR1 SEHNR, CDR2 FQNEAQ (reference sequence). V was pared by 6 bases and J by 5 bases, with 8 bases of the junction left unmatched. This CDR3 comprises 14 residues.

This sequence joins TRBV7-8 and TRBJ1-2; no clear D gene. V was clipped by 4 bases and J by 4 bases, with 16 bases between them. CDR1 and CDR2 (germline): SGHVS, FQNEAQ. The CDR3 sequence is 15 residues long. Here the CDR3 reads CASSYRETSSYGYTF. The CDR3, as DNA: TGTGCCAGCAGCTACCGGGAGACAAGCAGCTATGGCTACACCTTC.

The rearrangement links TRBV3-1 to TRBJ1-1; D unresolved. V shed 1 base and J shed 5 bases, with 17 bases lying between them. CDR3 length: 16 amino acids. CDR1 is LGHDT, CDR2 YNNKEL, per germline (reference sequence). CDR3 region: CASSQGAGWITTEAFF. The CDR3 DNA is TGTGCCAGCAGCCAAGGGGCAGGTTGGATAACTACTGAAGCTTTCTTT. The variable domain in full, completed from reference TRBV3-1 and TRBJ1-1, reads DTAVSQTPKYLVTQMGNDKSIKCEQNLGHDTMYWYKQDSKKFLKIMFSYNNKELIINETVPNRFSPKSPDKAHLNLHINSLELGDSAVYFCASSQGAGWITTEAFFGQGTRLTVV.

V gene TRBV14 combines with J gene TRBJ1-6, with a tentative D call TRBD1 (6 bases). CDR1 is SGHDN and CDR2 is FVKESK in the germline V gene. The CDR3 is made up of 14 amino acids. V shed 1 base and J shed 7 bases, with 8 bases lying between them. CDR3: CASSQGTANSPLHF. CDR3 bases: TGTGCCAGCAGCCAAGGGACAGCCAATTCACCCCTCCACTTT. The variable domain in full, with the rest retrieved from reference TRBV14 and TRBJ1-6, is EAGVTQFPSHSVIEKGQTVTLRCDPISGHDNLYWYRRVMGKEIKFLLHFVKESKQDESGMPNNRFLAERTGGTYSTLKVQPAELEDSGVYFCASSQGTANSPLHFGNGTRLTVT.

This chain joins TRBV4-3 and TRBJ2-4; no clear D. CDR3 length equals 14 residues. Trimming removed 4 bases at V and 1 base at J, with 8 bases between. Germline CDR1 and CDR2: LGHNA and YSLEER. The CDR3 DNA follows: TGCGCCAGCAGCCCCATGGGGGCCAAAAACATTCAGTACTTC. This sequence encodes CASSPMGAKNIQYF.

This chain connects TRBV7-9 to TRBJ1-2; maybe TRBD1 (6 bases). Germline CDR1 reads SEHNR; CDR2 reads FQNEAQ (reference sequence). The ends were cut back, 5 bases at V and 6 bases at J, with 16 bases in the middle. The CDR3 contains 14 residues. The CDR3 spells CASSRPERTDGYTF. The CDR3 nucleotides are TGTGCCAGCAGCCGGCCCGAACGGACAGATGGCTACACCTTC.

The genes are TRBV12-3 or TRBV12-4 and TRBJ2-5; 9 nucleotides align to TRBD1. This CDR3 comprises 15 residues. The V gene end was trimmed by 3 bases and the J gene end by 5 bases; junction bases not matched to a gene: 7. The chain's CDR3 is CASSLGQGGGETQYF. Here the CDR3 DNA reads TGTGCCAGCAGTTTGGGACAGGGCGGCGGGGAGACCCAGTACTTC.